Presented here are 15 T cell receptor beta chains from one specimen sequenced in a study of lung T cells in sarcoidosis with Löfgren's syndrome. TCRdb processed the reads anew with MiXCR; each CDR3 protein has one entry. The sample lists some 20,000 distinct CDR3 sequences, less than 25% occurring once. The sequenced sample was CD4+ T cells from PBMCs. The receptors were sampled from a human donor with sarcoidosis (Löfgren's syndrome or another form), or a control subject (not recorded which).

This clonotype has at least ten counts. This chain joins TRBV11-2 and TRBJ2-3; weak D call: TRBD2 (6 bases). CDR1 and CDR2 from the germline V gene are SGHAT and FQNNGV. This CDR3 has 14 amino acids. Trimming removed 1 base at V and 3 bases at J, with 8 bases between. CDR3 nucleotides: TGTGCCAGCAGCTTAGGTCGGGGGACAGATACGCAGTATTTT. This encodes CASSLGRGTDTQYF.

This clonotype was counted between two and nine times. The chain recombines TRBV19 with TRBJ2-2; maybe TRBD1 (6 bases). The germline V gene has CDR1 LNHDA and CDR2 SQIVND (reference sequence). This CDR3 region has 14 residues. The V end lost 3 bases, the J end lost 3 bases, and 8 bases lay between the germline ends. This CDR3 reads CASSMGAYTGELFF. The CDR3 DNA follows: TGTGCCAGTAGTATGGGGGCTTACACCGGGGAGCTGTTTTTT.

Only a few counts were recorded for this clonotype. A much more abundant neighbour one base away suggests this may be a read error. Because the CDR3 is missing its conserved closing phenylalanine or tryptophan, this is likely a read error. V and J are TRBV12-3 or TRBV12-4 and TRBJ2-7; D is undetermined. The CDR3 runs to 15 residues. V lost 6 bases and J 6 bases, leaving 21 bases between the germline ends. As DNA, the CDR3 is TGTGCCAGCAGCCGGACGGATAGTGTTCGAGGCGAGCAGTACTCC. Translated, it gives CASSRTDSVRGEQYS.

This clonotype was found many times. Written as DNA, the CDR3 is TGCAGTGCTTTCTCCCGTCAGGGGACCGAGCAGTACTTC. It specifies CSAFSRQGTEQYF. The chain couples TRBV20-1 to TRBJ2-7; tentative D call: TRBD1 (6 bases). CDR3 size: 13 residues. CDR1 and CDR2 (germline): DFQATT, SNEGSKA (reference sequence). The V gene lost 5 bases and the J gene lost 6 bases, with 17 bases spanning the gap.

This clonotype was detected a few times. With a much larger clone just one base away, this may be a read error. This rearrangement joins TRBV2 to TRBJ1-5, with a tentative D call TRBD1 (6 bases). This CDR3 has 13 residues. Germline loops: CDR1 SNHLY, CDR2 FYNNEI. CDR3 residues: CASMTGSNQPQRF. DNA for the CDR3: TGTGCCAGCATGACAGGTAGCAATCAGCCCCAGCGTTTT.

This clonotype is medium-sized by share. V is TRBV28 and J is TRBJ1-1; D is undetermined. V lost 4 bases and J 0 bases, leaving 6 bases between the germline ends. Germline-derived CDR1 and CDR2 are MDHEN and SYDVKM. The CDR3 length is 13 residues. The CDR3 here is CASSYVLNTEAFF. CDR3 DNA sequence: TGTGCCAGCAGTTACGTCTTGAACACTGAAGCTTTCTTT. The full variable domain, in which reference TRBV28 and TRBJ1-1 provide the parts outside the CDR3, is DVKVTQSSRYLVKRTGEKVFLECVQDMDHENMFWYRQDPGLGLRLIYFSYDVKMKEKGDIPEGYSVSREKKERFSLILESASTNQTSMYLCASSYVLNTEAFFGQGTRLTVV.

This clonotype was detected ten times or more. The CDR3 region is CASSFSGVLTDTQYF. DNA for the CDR3: TGTGCCAGCAGCTTTAGCGGGGTACTCACAGATACGCAGTATTTT. The V call is TRBV7-2, the J call TRBJ2-3; TRBD2 matches 8 bases. This CDR3 is 15 amino acids long. With V trimmed by 3 bases and J by 2 bases, 4 bases remained unmatched. Germline V CDR1 and CDR2: SGHTA, FQGNSA.

This clonotype was observed at least ten times. A much larger clone lies one base from this, so it may be a read error. Likely a read error: the CDR3 ends without its conserved phenylalanine or tryptophan. The gene calls are TRBV27 and TRBJ1-1; TRBD1 matches at 7 bases. Germline V gives CDR1 MNHEY, CDR2 SMNVEV (reference sequence). The CDR3 is 15 amino acids. With V trimmed by 5 bases and J by 9 bases, 15 bases remained unmatched. The CDR3 spells CASSPTPGTGVKAFS. The CDR3 nucleotides read TGTGCCAGCAGTCCAACCCCCGGCACAGGGGTAAAAGCTTTCTCT.

In this sample, this clonotype turned up a few times. Being one base from a much bigger clone, this may be a read error. The chain joins TRBV6-1 to TRBJ2-3; 11 nucleotides align to TRBD2. Trimming took 0 bases from V and 5 from J; bases not matched to a gene: 4. This CDR3 spans 16 amino acids. The germline CDR1 and CDR2 sequences are MNHNS and SASEGT. CDR3 in amino acids: CASSEALAGGQDTQYF. Here the CDR3 DNA reads TGTGCCAGCAGTGAAGCGCTAGCGGGAGGACAAGATACGCAGTATTTT.

In its sample, this clonotype was seen many times. The rearrangement links TRBV11-2 to TRBJ2-3; D gene ambiguous. V lost 1 base to trimming and J lost 2 bases, with 10 bases between them. Germline CDR1 SGHAT, CDR2 FQNNGV. The CDR3 runs 15 residues. CDR3 in amino acids: CASSLVSANTDTQYF. The CDR3 DNA sequence: TGTGCCAGCAGCTTAGTTTCGGCGAACACAGATACGCAGTATTTT.

This clonotype came up many times. The rearrangement uses TRBV7-8 and TRBJ1-5; no reliable D call. V gave up 4 bases and J gave up 4 bases, with 20 bases separating them. Germline loops: CDR1 SGHVS, CDR2 FQNEAQ. The CDR3 spans 17 residues. The CDR3 DNA sequence: TGTGCCAGCAGCTCTAGGAGGACGGGTCTCGCGAATCAGCCCCAGCATTTT. Its translation is CASSSRRTGLANQPQHF.

This clonotype has just a few counts. This chain links TRBV11-2 with TRBJ2-3; D ambiguous. The CDR3 extends over 13 amino acids. CDR1 and CDR2 (germline): SGHAT, FQNNGV. V gave up 2 bases and J gave up 8 bases, with 11 bases separating them. CDR3 coding DNA: TGTGCCAGCAGCTTAAATGATATCAGTACGCAGTATTTT. This translates into CASSLNDISTQYF.

Only a few counts were recorded for this clonotype. The chain joins TRBV20-1 to TRBJ2-7; 12 bases agree with TRBD2. The V gene's germline CDR1 is DFQATT and CDR2 SNEGSKA (reference sequence). The trim removed 2 bases at V and 7 bases at J, leaving 6 bases unmatched. The CDR3 is 14 amino acids. This CDR3 reads CSARLAGGKFEQYF. The CDR3 region has the DNA TGCAGTGCTAGACTAGCGGGAGGGAAGTTTGAGCAGTACTTC.

This clonotype has ten or more counts. The genes are TRBV2 and TRBJ1-2; 8 nucleotides agree with TRBD1. The length of the CDR3 is 14 residues. Per the germline V gene, CDR1 is SNHLY and CDR2 is FYNNEI. V lost 4 bases to trimming and J lost 8 bases; unmatched junction nucleotides: 9. The CDR3 DNA is TGTGCCAGCAGTGGTGTGGACAGGGTCCGGGGCTACACCTTC. Amino acid sequence: CASSGVDRVRGYTF.

In its sample, this clonotype is medium-sized. This chain uses TRBV28 with TRBJ2-7; D gene uncertain. The length of the CDR3 is 12 residues. CDR1 is MDHEN, CDR2 SYDVKM, per germline. V was trimmed by 3 bases and J by 3 bases, leaving 6 bases between them. The CDR3 here is CASSFWRYEQYF. DNA for the CDR3: TGTGCCAGCAGTTTTTGGCGCTACGAGCAGTACTTC.